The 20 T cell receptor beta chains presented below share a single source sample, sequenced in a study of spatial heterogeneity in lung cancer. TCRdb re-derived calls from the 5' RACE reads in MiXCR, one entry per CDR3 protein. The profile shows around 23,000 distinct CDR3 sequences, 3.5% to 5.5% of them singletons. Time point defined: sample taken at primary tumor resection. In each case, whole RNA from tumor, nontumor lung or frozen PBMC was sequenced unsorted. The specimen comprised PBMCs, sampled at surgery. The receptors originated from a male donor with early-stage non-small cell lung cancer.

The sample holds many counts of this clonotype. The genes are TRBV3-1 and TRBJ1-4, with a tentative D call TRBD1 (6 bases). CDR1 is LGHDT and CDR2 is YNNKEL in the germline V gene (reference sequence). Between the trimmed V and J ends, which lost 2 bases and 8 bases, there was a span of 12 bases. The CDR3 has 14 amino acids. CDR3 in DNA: TGTGCCAGCAGCCAATCACAGGGTGAAGAAAAACTGTTTTTT. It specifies CASSQSQGEEKLFF. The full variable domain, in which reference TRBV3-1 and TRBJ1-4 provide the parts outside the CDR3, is DTAVSQTPKYLVTQMGNDKSIKCEQNLGHDTMYWYKQDSKKFLKIMFSYNNKELIINETVPNRFSPKSPDKAHLNLHINSLELGDSAVYFCASSQSQGEEKLFFGSGTQLSVL.

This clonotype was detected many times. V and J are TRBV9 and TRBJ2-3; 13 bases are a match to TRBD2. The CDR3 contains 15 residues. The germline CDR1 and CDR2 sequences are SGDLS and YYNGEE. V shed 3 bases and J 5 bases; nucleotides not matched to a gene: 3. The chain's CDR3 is CASSATSGGIDTQYF. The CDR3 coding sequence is TGTGCCAGCAGCGCGACTAGCGGGGGGATAGATACGCAGTATTTT.

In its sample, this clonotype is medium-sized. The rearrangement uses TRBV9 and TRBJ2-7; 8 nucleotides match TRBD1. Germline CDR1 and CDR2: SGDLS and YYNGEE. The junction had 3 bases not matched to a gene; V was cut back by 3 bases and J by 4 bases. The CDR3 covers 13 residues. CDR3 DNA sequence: TGTGCCAGCAGCGGTCAGGGGGCATACGAGCAGTACTTC. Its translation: CASSGQGAYEQYF.

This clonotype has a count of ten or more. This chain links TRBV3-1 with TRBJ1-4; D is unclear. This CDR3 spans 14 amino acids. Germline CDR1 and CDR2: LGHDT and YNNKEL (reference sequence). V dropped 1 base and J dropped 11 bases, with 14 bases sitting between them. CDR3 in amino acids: CASSQGGVPEKLFF. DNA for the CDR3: TGTGCCAGCAGCCAAGGTGGGGTACCCGAGAAACTGTTTTTT.

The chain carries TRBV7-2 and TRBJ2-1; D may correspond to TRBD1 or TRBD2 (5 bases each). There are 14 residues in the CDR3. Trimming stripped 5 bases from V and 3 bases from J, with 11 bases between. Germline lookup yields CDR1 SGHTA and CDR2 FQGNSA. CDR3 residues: CASSQRDHYNEQFF. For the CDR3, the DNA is TGTGCCAGCAGCCAACGGGACCACTACAATGAGCAGTTCTTC.

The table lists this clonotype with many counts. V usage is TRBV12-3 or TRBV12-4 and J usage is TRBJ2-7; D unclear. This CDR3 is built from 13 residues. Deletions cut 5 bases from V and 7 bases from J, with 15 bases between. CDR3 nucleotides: TGTGCCAGCAGTCCGAGGCAGGACGGGGAGCAGTACTTC. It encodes CASSPRQDGEQYF.

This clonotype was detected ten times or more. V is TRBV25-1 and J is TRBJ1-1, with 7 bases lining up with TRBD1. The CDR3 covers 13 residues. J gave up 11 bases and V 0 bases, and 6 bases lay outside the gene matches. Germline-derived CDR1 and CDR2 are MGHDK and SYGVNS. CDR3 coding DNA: TGTGCCAGCAGTGAATATGTAGGGGGCACTGCTTTCTTT. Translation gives CASSEYVGGTAFF.

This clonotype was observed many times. CDR3 region: CSVVRNMNTEAFF. DNA of the CDR3: TGCAGCGTTGTTAGGAACATGAACACTGAAGCTTTCTTT. The rearrangement joins TRBV29-1 to TRBJ1-1; D not certain. The germline V and J ends were trimmed by 4 bases and 0 bases, with 9 bases remaining between them. The CDR3 extends over 13 amino acids. Germline V gene data show CDR1 as SQVTM and CDR2 as ANQGSEA.

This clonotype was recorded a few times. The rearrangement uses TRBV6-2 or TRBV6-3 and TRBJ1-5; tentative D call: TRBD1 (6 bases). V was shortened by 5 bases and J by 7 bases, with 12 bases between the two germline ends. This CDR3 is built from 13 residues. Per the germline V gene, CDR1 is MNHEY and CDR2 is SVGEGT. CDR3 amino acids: CASSPGEGQPQHF. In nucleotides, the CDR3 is TGTGCCAGCAGTCCAGGGGAGGGACAGCCCCAGCATTTT.

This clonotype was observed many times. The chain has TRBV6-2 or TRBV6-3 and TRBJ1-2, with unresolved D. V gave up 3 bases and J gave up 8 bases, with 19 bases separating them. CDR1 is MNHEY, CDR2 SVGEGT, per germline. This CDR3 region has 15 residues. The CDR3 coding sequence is TGTGCCAGCAGTTATACCGGTACTGCGCTTGGGGGCTACACCTTC. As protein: CASSYTGTALGGYTF.

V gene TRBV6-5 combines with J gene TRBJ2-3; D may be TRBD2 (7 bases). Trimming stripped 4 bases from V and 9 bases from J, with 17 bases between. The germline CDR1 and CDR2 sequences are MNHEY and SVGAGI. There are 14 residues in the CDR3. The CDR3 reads CASSLGGGGRTQYF. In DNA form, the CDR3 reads TGTGCCAGCAGTTTGGGGGGAGGGGGACGCACGCAGTATTTT.

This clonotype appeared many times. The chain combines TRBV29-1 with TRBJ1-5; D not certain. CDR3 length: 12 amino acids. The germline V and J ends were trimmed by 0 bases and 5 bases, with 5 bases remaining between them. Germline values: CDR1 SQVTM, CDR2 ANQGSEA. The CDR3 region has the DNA TGCAGCGTTGAAGACCAGGATCAGCCCCAGCATTTT. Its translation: CSVEDQDQPQHF.

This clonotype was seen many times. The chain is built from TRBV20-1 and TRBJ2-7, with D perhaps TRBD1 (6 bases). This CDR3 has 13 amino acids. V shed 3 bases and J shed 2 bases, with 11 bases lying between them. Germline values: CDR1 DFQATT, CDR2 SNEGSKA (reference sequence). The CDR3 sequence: CSARENRAYEQYF. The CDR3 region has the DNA TGCAGTGCTAGGGAAAACAGGGCCTACGAGCAGTACTTC.

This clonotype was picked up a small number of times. CDR3 amino acids: CASSLLRGKNTEAFF. CDR3 nucleotide sequence: TGTGCCAGCAGTTTACTCAGGGGGAAGAACACTGAAGCTTTCTTT. V is TRBV28 and J is TRBJ1-1; 7 bases are a match to TRBD1. The J segment lost 1 base and the V segment lost 2 bases, leaving 4 bases of the junction unmatched. CDR1 MDHEN and CDR2 SYDVKM come from the germline V gene. The CDR3 totals 15 residues.

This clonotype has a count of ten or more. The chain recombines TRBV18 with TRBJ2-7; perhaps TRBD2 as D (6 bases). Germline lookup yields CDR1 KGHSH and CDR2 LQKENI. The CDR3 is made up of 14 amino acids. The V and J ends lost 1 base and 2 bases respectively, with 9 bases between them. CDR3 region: CASSPLSGAYEQYF. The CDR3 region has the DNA TGTGCCAGCTCACCACTTTCGGGGGCCTACGAGCAGTACTTC. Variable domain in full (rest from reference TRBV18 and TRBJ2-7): NAGVMQNPRHLVRRRGQEARLRCSPMKGHSHVYWYRQLPEEGLKFMVYLQKENIIDESGMPKERFSAEFPKEGPSILRIQQVVRGDSAAYFCASSPLSGAYEQYFGPGTRLTVT.

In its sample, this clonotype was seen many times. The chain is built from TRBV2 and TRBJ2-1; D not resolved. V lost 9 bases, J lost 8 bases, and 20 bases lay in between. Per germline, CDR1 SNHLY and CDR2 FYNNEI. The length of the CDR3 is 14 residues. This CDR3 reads CARDLVPPDHEQFF. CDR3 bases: TGTGCCAGAGACCTGGTTCCCCCTGATCATGAGCAGTTCTTC.

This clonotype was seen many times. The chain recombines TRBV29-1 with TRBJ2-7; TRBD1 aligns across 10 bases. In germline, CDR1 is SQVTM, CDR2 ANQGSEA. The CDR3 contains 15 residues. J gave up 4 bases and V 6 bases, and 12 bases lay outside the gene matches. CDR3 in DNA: TGCAGCGTCCACGGCGGGGACAGGGGTAGATACGAGCAGTACTTC. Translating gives CSVHGGDRGRYEQYF.

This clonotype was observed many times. CDR3 sequence reads: CASSLSGGKYNEQFF. DNA for the CDR3: TGCGCCAGCAGCCTTAGCGGGGGGAAATACAATGAGCAGTTCTTC. This chain uses TRBV5-1 with TRBJ2-1; TRBD2 agrees at 10 bases. J was trimmed by 4 bases and V by 4 bases; bases with no gene match: 5. Per germline, CDR1 SGHRS and CDR2 YFSETQ. This CDR3 contains 15 residues.

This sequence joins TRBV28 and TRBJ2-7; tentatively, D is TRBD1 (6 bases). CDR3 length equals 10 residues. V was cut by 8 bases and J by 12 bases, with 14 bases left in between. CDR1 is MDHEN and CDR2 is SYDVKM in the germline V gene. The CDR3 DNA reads TGTGCCAGCGGGGGCCTAGGGTTGTACTTC. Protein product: CASGGLGLYF.

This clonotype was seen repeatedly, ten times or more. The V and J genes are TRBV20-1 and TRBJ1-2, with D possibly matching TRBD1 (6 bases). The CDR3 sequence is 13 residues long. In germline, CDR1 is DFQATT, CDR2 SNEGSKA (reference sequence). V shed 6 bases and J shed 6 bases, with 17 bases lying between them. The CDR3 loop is CSANPGENDGYTF. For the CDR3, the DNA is TGCAGTGCCAACCCAGGGGAGAACGATGGCTACACCTTC.